This is a list of T cell receptor beta chains from one sample in a study of blood T cell repertoires in COVID-19. Data came from immunoSEQ multiplex PCR; TCRdb stores just in-frame clones and leaves some out. The sample includes more than 250,000 clones, around 90% of them seen just once. The sample comprised PBMCs or T cells enriched from blood (not recorded which). These receptors originate from a woman aged 25 to 39 who had recovered from COVID-19. The CDR3 runs from the conserved cysteine through the conserved F or W. The order of the fields is V gene, CDR3 protein.

TRBV28 | CASSWGVAGNQPQHF
TRBV29-1 | CSVQEGTRTDTQYF
TRBV7-3 | CASSQNSFPNTGELFF
TRBV7-6 | CASSLAMVAVYNEQFF
TRBV6-2/TRBV6-3 | CASSYVGGSGNQPQHF
TRBV30 | CAWAVSTEAFF
TRBV7-8 | CASSSPGGLSKNIQYF
TRBV28 | CASSSLGQVVSYEQYF
TRBV4-2 | CASSFGLQQGGGYYGYTF
TRBV7-3 | CASSATGSSYNEQFF
TRBV28 | CASSTGGSRQPQHF
TRBV10-3 | CAISDNLAGANEQFF
TRBV5-8 | CASSLVQGALGEQYF
TRBV27 | CASSSRQGTDTQYF
TRBV5-8 | CASSSQGAGYTF
TRBV28 | CASSGAQLATNEKLFF
TRBV18 | CASSPVSSLGEQYF
TRBV19 | CASSMSGTSGDYEQYF
TRBV28 | CASSSPRHPSGTF
TRBV2 | CASSLENTEAFF
TRBV30 | CAWSLDTSAFF
TRBV7-2 | CASSPGRSYNEQFF
TRBV5-6 | CASSLAGVSEETQYF
TRBV19 | CASTRDRLNTEAFF
TRBV13 | CASRSAGEPRNEQFF
TRBV5-5 | CASSLVAGQGAGYTF
TRBV28 | CASSKGQGYSGANVLTF
TRBV6-5 | CASSLDRVDGYTF
TRBV4-3 | CASSQETVTVPGEQFF
TRBV7-9 | CASSLRGQETQYF
TRBV2 | CASSGGAFGELFF
TRBV4-1 | CASSQVSPRGSRTDTQYF
TRBV27 | CASRSRASPGYTF
TRBV5-1 | CASSSVGTGNRRTEAFF
TRBV7-8 | CASSLALRVSGTEAFF
TRBV25-1 | CASSGNTRYEQYF
TRBV7-9 | CASRPIEAGVAHEQYF
TRBV7-9 | CASSEQGYEQYF
TRBV19 | CASTSTGPEPQHF
TRBV7-2 | CASSTSEGAYGYTF
TRBV28 | CASSLEQGMSSPLHF
TRBV27 | CASSFQGTGIYGYTF
TRBV14 | CASSPVRGGNSLRNTEAFF
TRBV6-5 | CASSRSRANNEQFF
TRBV28 | CASSQKEPTTYEQYF
TRBV4-2 | CASSHPTEPGNTIYF